These 3 T cell receptor beta chains were sequenced from one sample in a study of Graves' ophthalmopathy and Graves' hyperthyroidism. Scientists amplified the TCR beta CDR3 regions from RNA transcripts. HTBI primers were used in a first-round RT-PCR, which preceded a second-round multiplex PCR. TCRdb reprocessed the multiplex PCR reads via MiXCR and lists one record per CDR3 protein. Here the sample spans under 200,000 distinct CDR3 sequences, roughly two fifths being singletons. Sequencing was done on a sample of peripheral blood. These receptors all come from a woman in her 40s with Graves' ophthalmopathy.

This clonotype showed up many times. V is TRBV20-1 and J is TRBJ2-2, with 7 bases aligning to TRBD1. This CDR3 is 13 amino acids long. Germline CDR1 DFQATT, CDR2 SNEGSKA (reference sequence). The ends lost 1 base at V and 5 bases at J; junction bases unmatched: 1. CDR3 amino acids: CSARAQGTGELFF. The DNA for the CDR3 is TGCAGTGCTAGAGCACAGGGGACCGGGGAGCTGTTTTTT.

This clonotype was detected a few times. The J gene is TRBJ1-6, the V gene TRBV12-3 or TRBV12-4; D call uncertain. The CDR3 is 14 amino acids. V lost 6 bases and J 7 bases, leaving 13 bases between the germline ends. CDR3 region: CASSPPGSNSPLHF. The CDR3 DNA is TGTGCCAGCAGCCCACCGGGCAGCAATTCACCCCTCCACTTT.

The chain carries TRBV11-2 and TRBJ1-1, with D tentatively TRBD1 (5 bases). Germline V gene lookup returns CDR1 SGHAT and CDR2 FQNNGV. V was clipped by 4 bases and J by 10 bases, with 16 bases between them. The CDR3 spans 13 residues. CDR3 sequence: CASSYEFRDAAFF. CDR3 nucleotides: TGTGCCAGCAGCTATGAGTTCCGGGACGCAGCTTTCTTT.